Below, 2 T cell receptor beta chains from the same sample are listed, as sequenced in a study of blood T cell repertoires in COVID-19. Measured with immunoSEQ multiplex PCR; TCRdb has only the in-frame clones, and not every one. This sample has 250,000 to 300,000 clones, with roughly 88% found just once. The sequenced sample consisted of peripheral blood. The receptors come from a woman in her twenties or thirties who had recovered from COVID-19.

The chain has TRBV2 and TRBJ2-1; TRBD2 matches at 10 bases. The CDR3 covers 13 residues. Germline CDR1 and CDR2: SNHLY and FYNNEI. J lost 15 bases, V lost 8 bases, and 13 bases had no gene match. The CDR3 loop reads CASHKAPGTSVFF. CDR3 DNA sequence: TGTGCCAGCCATAAGGCCCCCGGGACTAGCGTGTTCTTC. Looking up the rest from reference TRBV2 and TRBJ2-1 gives the full variable domain: EPEVTQTPSHQVTQMGQEVILRCVPISNHLYFYWYRQILGQKVEFLVSFYNNEISEKSEIFDDQFSVERPDGSNFTLKIRSTKLEDSAMYFCASHKAPGTSVFFGPGTRLTVL.

The chain has TRBV4-2 and TRBJ2-7, with 10 bases aligning to TRBD2. This CDR3 is 16 amino acids long. Trimming cost V 1 base and J 3 bases; bases outside gene matches: 6. Looked up from germline, CDR1 is LGHNA and CDR2 is YNFKEQ. The CDR3 coding sequence is TGTGCCAGCAGCCAAGGGCTAGCGGGGGAACTCTACGAGCAGTACTTC. Its protein product is CASSQGLAGELYEQYF.